This TCR beta chain was documented in a study of CD8 T cells in Susac syndrome (dated by TCRdb to 2018 to 2020). About the full investigation: Of the Susac syndrome patients who were sequenced, fewer than ten were in clinical remission while 5 or 6 had clinically active disease. At blood withdrawal, Susac syndrome patients were either therapy-naive, taking corticosteroids (in some cases with IVIg as well), or taking IVIg alone. Repertoire sequencing was used to test whether CD8+ T cell activation and differentiation in Susac syndrome was antigen driven.

RNA was extracted with the RNeasy kit and roughly 0.45 to 1 ug was reverse transcribed using random hexamers. TCR beta CDR3 regions were amplified with the immunoSEQ multiplex PCR assay covering 54 Vbeta and 13 Jbeta segments. PCR amplification bias was corrected using a synthetic template baseline for primer optimization and computational correction. In the paper's pipeline: Reads were assigned to V, D and J genes according to IMGT and analyzed in immunoSEQ Analyzer, with only productive sequences retained. Clonality was calculated as one minus the Shannon entropy normalized by log2 of the number of productive unique sequences. Public and private clones were assessed among the 100 most prevalent clones of each patient and control. A clone was defined as Susac-specific if it was absent from the healthy and MS cohorts, from some 1,100 published viral clones and from other ImmuneACCESS disease sequences. TCRdb's own reprocessing of the public reads used fastp at Q25 and MiXCR and kept productive beta chains. CDR3 protein duplicates are merged, each entry listing the most common genes and DNA. These V and J calls derive from TCRdb rather than the authors' analysis. In all, the sample holds 55,000 to 75,000 distinct CDR3 sequences, and roughly 93% of those were seen once. The ten largest clones add up to around 0.15% of the sample.

Peripheral blood CD8+ and CD4+ T cells from healthy donors, Susac syndrome patients and multiple sclerosis patients were profiled using high-throughput TCR beta sequencing. Recently defined diagnostic criteria for definite or probable disease were met by the Susac syndrome patients. Bulk CD8+ and CD4+ T cells were purified magnetically by negative isolation, whereas CD8+ TEMRA cells were enriched by FACS. Blood was collected in EDTA tubes and processed within 24 hours, with PBMCs isolated through density gradient centrifugation. PBMCs intended for TCR sequencing were frozen in liquid nitrogen and were later thawed in a 37 degrees C water bath. The sorted or isolated CD4+, CD8+ and CD8+ TEMRA cells had a purity of 90% or higher. Notes on this clonotype: Its antigen has not been determined. The sample holds no much larger clone one base away, and base qualities are not on file.

Overall study results and their limits: No clonal expansion was detected in the CD4+ T cell repertoire of Susac syndrome patients. The study acknowledged that relatively few individuals were included in the TCR sequencing and HLA analysis.

The specimen was CD4+ T cells from PBMCs. The clonotype comes from a human donor with Susac syndrome.

This receptor has the CDR3 CASSKTEKLFF. Here is the DNA: TGTGCCAGCAGCAAGACTGAAAAACTGTTTTTT. The rearrangement joined TRBV12-3 or TRBV12-4 to TRBJ1-4, with the D gene too uncertain to name. Its CDR3 holds 11 amino acids, cysteine through phenylalanine. The kept DNA is CDR3 alone, 33 bases in frame from the first base. V and J lose 6 bases and 7 bases, and a span of 6 bases separates them.